Below, one T cell receptor (beta chain) is given with its context. What it binds is unknown. This entry comes from a study of T cell responses to AZD1222 COVID-19 vaccine. The assay was immunoSEQ multiplex PCR, and TCRdb's table has in-frame clones only and misses some. The sample yields approximately 200,000 clones, roughly 90% seen once. Overall study results and limits: Dominant CD4 TCR responses targeted spike regions 160-218 and 743-854. The donor cohort was predominantly white British with a female majority, and clonal diversity may have been underestimated.

V gave up 4 bases and J gave up 5 bases; unmatched junction bases: 3. This CDR3 spans 15 amino acids. Germline lookup yields CDR1 MNHEY and CDR2 SVGAGI. Whether given at about 4 or about 12 weeks, second doses were pooled. The V and J genes are TRBV6-5 and TRBJ2-1; 12 nucleotides agree with TRBD2. The sequence came from an adult who received the AZD1222 COVID-19 vaccine. Here the sequenced sample was peripheral blood, taken 28 days after the second AZD1222 dose. The CDR3 coding sequence is TGTGCCAGCAGTTTGCTAGCGGGAGGGAACAATGAGCAGTTCTTC. Its translation: CASSLLAGGNNEQFF.